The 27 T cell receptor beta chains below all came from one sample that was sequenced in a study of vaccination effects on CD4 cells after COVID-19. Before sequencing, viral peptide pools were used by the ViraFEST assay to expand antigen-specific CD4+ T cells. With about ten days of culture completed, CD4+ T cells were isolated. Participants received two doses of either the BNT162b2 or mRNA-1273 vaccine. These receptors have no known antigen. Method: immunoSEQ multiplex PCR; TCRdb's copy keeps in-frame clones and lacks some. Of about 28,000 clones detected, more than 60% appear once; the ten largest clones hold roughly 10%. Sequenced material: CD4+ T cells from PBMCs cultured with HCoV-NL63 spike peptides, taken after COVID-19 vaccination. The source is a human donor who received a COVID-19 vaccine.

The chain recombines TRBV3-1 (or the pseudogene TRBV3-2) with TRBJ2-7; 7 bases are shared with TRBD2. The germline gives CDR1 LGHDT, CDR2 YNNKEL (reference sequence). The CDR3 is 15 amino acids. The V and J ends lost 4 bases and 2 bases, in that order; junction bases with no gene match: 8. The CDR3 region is CASSPSAGVTYEQYF. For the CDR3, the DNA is TGTGCCAGCAGCCCGTCGGCGGGGGTTACCTACGAGCAGTACTTC.

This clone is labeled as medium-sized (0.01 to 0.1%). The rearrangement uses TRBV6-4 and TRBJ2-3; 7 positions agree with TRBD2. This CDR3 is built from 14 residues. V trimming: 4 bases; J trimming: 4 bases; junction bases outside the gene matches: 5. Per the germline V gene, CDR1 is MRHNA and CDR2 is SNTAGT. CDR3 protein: CASSAGLEADTQYF. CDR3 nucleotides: TGTGCCAGCAGTGCCGGACTAGAGGCAGATACGCAGTATTTT.

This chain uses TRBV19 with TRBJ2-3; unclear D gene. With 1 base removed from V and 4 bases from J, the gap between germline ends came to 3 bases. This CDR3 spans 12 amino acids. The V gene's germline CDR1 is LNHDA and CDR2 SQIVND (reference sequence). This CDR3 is CASSIVPDTQYF. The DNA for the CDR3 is TGTGCCAGTAGTATAGTTCCAGATACGCAGTATTTT.

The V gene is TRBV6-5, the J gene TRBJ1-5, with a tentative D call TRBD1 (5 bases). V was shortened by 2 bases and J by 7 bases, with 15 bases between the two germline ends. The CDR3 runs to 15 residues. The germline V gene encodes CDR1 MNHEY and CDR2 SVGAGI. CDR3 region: CASSYKPGFQQPQHF. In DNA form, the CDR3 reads TGTGCCAGCAGTTACAAACCAGGGTTCCAACAGCCCCAGCATTTT.

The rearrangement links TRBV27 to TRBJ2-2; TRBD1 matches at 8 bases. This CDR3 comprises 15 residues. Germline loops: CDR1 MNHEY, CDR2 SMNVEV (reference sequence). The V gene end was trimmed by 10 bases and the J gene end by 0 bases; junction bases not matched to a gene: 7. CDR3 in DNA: TGTGCCACCAGAGGGGACAGGCCGAACACCGGGGAGCTGTTTTTT. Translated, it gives CATRGDRPNTGELFF.

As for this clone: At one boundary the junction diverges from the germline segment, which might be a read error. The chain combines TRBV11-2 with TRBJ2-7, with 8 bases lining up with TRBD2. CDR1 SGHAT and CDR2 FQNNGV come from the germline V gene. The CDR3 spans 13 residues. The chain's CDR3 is CASSLGYGREASF. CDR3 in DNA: TGTGCCAGCAGCTTAGGGTATGGGCGGGAGGCTTCATTC.

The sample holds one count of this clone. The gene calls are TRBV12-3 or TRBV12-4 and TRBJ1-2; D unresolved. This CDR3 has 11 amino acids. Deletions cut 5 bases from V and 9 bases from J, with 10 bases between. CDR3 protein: CASSPRSSYTF. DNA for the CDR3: TGTGCCAGCAGTCCCCGTTCGAGCTACACCTTC.

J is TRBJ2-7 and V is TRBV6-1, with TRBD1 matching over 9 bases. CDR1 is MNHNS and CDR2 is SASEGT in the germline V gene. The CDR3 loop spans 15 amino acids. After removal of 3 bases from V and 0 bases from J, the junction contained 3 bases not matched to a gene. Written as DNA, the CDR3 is TGTGCCAGCAGTGAGTCGACAGGGGGCTCCTACGAGCAGTACTTC. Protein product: CASSESTGGSYEQYF.

The CDR3 spells CASGKQGAMNTEAFF. The DNA of the CDR3 is TGCGCCAGCGGGAAACAGGGGGCCATGAACACTGAAGCTTTCTTT. The V and J genes are TRBV5-1 and TRBJ1-1, with 9 bases that match TRBD1. The germline CDR1 and CDR2 sequences are SGHRS and YFSETQ. CDR3 size: 15 residues. V lost 7 bases and J lost 0; bases outside the gene matches: 7.

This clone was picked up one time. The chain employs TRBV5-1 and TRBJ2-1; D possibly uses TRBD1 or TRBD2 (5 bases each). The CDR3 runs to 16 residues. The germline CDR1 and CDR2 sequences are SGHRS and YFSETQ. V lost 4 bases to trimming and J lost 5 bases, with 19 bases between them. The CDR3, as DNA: TGCGCCAGCAGCCCGGGACCCGGGACGCACGACAATGAGCAGTTCTTC. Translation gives CASSPGPGTHDNEQFF. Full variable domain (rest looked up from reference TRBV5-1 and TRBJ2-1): KAGVTQTPRYLIKTRGQQVTLSCSPISGHRSVSWYQQTPGQGLQFLFEYFSETQRNKGNFPGRFSGRQFSNSRSEMNVSTLELGDSALYLCASSPGPGTHDNEQFFGPGTRLTVL.

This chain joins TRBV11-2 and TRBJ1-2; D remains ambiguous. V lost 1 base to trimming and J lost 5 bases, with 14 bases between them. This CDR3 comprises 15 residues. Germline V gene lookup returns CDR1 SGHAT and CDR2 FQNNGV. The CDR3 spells CASSLAPSLSYGYTF. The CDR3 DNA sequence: TGTGCCAGCAGCTTAGCTCCCAGCCTTTCGTATGGCTACACCTTC.

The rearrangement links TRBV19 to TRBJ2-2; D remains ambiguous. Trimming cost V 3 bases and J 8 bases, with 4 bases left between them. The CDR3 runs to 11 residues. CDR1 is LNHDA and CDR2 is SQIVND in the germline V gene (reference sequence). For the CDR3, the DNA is TGTGCCAGTAGTATTGGGGGGGAGCTGTTTTTT. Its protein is CASSIGGELFF.

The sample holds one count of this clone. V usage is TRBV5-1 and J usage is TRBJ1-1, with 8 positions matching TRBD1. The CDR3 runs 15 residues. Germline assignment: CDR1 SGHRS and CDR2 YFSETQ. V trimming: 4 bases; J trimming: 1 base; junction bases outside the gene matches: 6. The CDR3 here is CASSRAGTGNTEAFF. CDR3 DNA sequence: TGCGCCAGCAGCCGGGCCGGGACAGGGAACACTGAAGCTTTCTTT.

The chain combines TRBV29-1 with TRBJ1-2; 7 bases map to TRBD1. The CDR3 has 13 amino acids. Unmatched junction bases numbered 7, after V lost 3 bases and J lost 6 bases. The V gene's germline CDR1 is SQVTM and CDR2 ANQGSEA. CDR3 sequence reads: CSVDRQGGNGYTF. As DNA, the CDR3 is TGCAGCGTTGATCGGCAGGGGGGGAATGGCTACACCTTC.

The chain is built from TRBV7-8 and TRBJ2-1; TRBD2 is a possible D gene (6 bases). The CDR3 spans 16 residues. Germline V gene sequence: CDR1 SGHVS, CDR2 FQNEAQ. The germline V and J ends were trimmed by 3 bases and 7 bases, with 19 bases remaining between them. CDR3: CASSLNRGLRKNEQFF. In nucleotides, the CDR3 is TGTGCCAGCAGCTTGAATAGGGGACTCCGGAAGAATGAGCAGTTCTTC.

The CDR3 region is CASSPSLTYEQYF. The DNA of the CDR3 is TGTGCCAGCTCACCCTCACTAACCTACGAGCAGTACTTC. The V and J genes are TRBV18 and TRBJ2-7; no clear D gene. Germline loops: CDR1 KGHSH, CDR2 LQKENI. Trimming pared 3 bases from V and 2 bases from J, leaving 8 bases between. This CDR3 comprises 13 residues. Drawing the rest from reference TRBV18 and TRBJ2-7, the complete variable domain is NAGVMQNPRHLVRRRGQEARLRCSPMKGHSHVYWYRQLPEEGLKFMVYLQKENIIDESGMPKERFSAEFPKEGPSILRIQQVVRGDSAAYFCASSPSLTYEQYFGPGTRLTVT.

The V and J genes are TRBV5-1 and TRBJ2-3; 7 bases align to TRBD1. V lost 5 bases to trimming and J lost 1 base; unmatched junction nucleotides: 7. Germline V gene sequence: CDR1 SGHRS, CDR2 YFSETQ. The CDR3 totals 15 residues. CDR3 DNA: TGCGCCAGCAGGAATACAGGGGTACGCACAGATACGCAGTATTTT. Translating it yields CASRNTGVRTDTQYF.

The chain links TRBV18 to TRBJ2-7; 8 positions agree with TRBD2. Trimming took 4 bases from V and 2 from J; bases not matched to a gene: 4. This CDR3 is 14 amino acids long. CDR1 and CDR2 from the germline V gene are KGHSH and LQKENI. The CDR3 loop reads CASSLGLGAYEQYF. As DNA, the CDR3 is TGTGCCAGCTCACTGGGACTAGGAGCCTACGAGCAGTACTTC.

In DNA form, the CDR3 reads TGCGCCAGCAGCCAAGGATCGGGACATGAAAAACTGTTTTTT. Translation gives CASSQGSGHEKLFF. The chain recombines TRBV4-1 with TRBJ1-4; maybe TRBD1 (5 bases). From germline, CDR1 is MGHRA and CDR2 YSYEKL. Trimming cost V 1 base and J 6 bases, with 9 bases left between them. The CDR3 contains 14 residues.

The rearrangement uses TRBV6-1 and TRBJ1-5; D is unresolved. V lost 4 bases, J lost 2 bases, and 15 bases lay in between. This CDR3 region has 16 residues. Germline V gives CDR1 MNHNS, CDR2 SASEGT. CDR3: CASSGSGPWGNQPQHF. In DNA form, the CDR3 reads TGTGCCAGCAGTGGTTCGGGCCCCTGGGGCAATCAGCCCCAGCATTTT.

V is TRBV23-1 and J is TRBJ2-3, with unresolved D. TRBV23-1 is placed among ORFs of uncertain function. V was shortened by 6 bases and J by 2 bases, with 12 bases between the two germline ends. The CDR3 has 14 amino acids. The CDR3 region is CASSPPTVTDTQYF. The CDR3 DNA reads TGCGCCAGCAGCCCACCCACAGTCACAGATACGCAGTATTTT.

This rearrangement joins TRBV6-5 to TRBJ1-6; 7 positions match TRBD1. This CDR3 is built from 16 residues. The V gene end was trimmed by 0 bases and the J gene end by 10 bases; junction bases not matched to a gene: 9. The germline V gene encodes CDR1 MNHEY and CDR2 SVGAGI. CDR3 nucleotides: TGTGCCAGCAGTTACTCGTTTCGACAGGGCGAATCACCCCTCCACTTT. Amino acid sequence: CASSYSFRQGESPLHF.

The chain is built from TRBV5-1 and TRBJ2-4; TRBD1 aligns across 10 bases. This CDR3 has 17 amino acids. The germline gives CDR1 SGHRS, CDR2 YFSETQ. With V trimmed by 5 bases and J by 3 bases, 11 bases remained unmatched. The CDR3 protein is CASSKTGGAQFKNIQYF. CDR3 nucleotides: TGCGCCAGCAGTAAGACAGGGGGCGCGCAATTCAAAAACATTCAGTACTTC.

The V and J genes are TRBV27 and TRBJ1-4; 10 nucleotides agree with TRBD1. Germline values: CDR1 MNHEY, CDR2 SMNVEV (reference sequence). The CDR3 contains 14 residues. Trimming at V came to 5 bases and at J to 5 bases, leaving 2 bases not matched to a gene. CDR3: CASSEGQGNEKLFF. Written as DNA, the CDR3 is TGTGCCAGCAGTGAGGGACAGGGGAATGAAAAACTGTTTTTT.

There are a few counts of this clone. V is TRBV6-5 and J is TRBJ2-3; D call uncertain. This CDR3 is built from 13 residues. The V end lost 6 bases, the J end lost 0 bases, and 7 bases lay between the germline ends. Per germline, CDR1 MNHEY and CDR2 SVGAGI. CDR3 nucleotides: TGTGCCAGCAGCGCGCATAGCACAGATACGCAGTATTTT. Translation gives CASSAHSTDTQYF.

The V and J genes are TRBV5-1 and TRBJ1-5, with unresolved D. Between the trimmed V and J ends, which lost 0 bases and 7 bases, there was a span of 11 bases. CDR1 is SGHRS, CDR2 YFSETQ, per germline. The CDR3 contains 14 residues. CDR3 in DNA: TGCGCCAGCAGCTTGGGACACCCGAACCAGCCCCAGCATTTT. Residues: CASSLGHPNQPQHF.

Here the CDR3 reads CSASPQGLLNEQFF. The DNA for the CDR3 is TGCAGTGCTAGTCCCCAGGGGCTCCTTAATGAGCAGTTCTTC. The chain uses TRBV20-1 and TRBJ2-1, with D maybe TRBD1 (6 bases). The CDR3 is made up of 14 amino acids. From germline, CDR1 is DFQATT and CDR2 SNEGSKA (reference sequence). Trimming stripped 3 bases from V and 7 bases from J, with 16 bases between.